The 11 T cell receptor beta chains below come from one sample, sequenced in a study of early T cells in non-severe SARS-CoV-2 infection listed by TCRdb under 2021. The method behind the library was 5' RACE. The sequencing machine was a NextSeq 500. Using fastp at Q25 and MiXCR, TCRdb reprocessed the public reads and kept productive beta chains. Merged by CDR3 protein, the rows form single entries marked with the most common genes and DNA. Within this sample are about 92,000 distinct CDR3 sequences, with about 14% of them counted one time only. Around 5.8% of the sample goes to the ten largest clones. Material: whole blood. These receptors were collected from an adult who was a healthcare worker with PCR-confirmed SARS-CoV-2 infection or an uninfected control (not recorded which).

The chain employs TRBV7-2 and TRBJ2-3; D is tentatively TRBD1 or TRBD2 (5 bases each). The CDR3 sequence is 14 residues long. Trimming left V 6 bases short and J 5 bases short, with 15 bases between. Germline V gives CDR1 SGHTA, CDR2 FQGNSA. In nucleotides, the CDR3 is TGTGCCAGCAGGACTGGGGGTTCGAAAGATACGCAGTATTTT. Translation: CASRTGGSKDTQYF.

This clonotype was recorded many times. The rearrangement uses TRBV5-1 and TRBJ2-7, with 9 bases that match TRBD1. Per germline, CDR1 SGHRS and CDR2 YFSETQ. The V and J ends lost 4 bases and 1 base, in that order; junction bases with no gene match: 6. CDR3 length: 15 residues. The CDR3 loop reads CASSPRGTGSYEQYF. Here the CDR3 DNA reads TGCGCCAGCAGCCCCCGGGGGACAGGGTCCTACGAGCAGTACTTC.

This clonotype was seen more than once but under ten times. V is TRBV12-5 and J is TRBJ2-5, with D uncertain. With 3 bases removed from V and 4 bases from J, the gap between germline ends came to 3 bases. The V gene's germline CDR1 is LGHNT and CDR2 FRNRAP. The CDR3 consists of 11 residues. CDR3 DNA sequence: TGTGCTAGTGGTTTAAGAGAGACCCAGTACTTC. The encoded protein is CASGLRETQYF.

The chain joins TRBV4-2 to TRBJ2-6; D ambiguous. The CDR3 totals 17 residues. The germline V gene has CDR1 LGHNA and CDR2 YNFKEQ. V lost 0 bases and J 0 bases, leaving 9 bases between the germline ends. CDR3 in amino acids: CASSQDYARSGANVLTF. The CDR3 DNA follows: TGTGCCAGCAGCCAAGATTATGCCCGCTCTGGGGCCAACGTCCTGACTTTC.

This chain connects TRBV3-1 to TRBJ1-1; TRBD1 is a possible D gene (6 bases). CDR3 size: 15 residues. Germline assignment: CDR1 LGHDT and CDR2 YNNKEL (reference sequence). Trimming stripped 7 bases from V and 2 bases from J, with 17 bases between. The CDR3 region has the DNA TGTGCCAGCACCAAATCGGGGGCAGGAAACACTGAAGCTTTCTTT. Its translation is CASTKSGAGNTEAFF.

The table lists this clonotype with many counts. The genes are TRBV18 and TRBJ1-2; D remains unclear. In germline, CDR1 is KGHSH, CDR2 LQKENI. Trimming left V 5 bases short and J 3 bases short, with 10 bases between. This CDR3 contains 13 residues. CDR3 sequence reads: CASSKDGDYGYTF. The CDR3 bases are TGTGCCAGCTCAAAGGACGGCGACTATGGCTACACCTTC.

This clonotype showed up just a few times. The rearrangement links TRBV6-5 to TRBJ1-1; D is ambiguous. With 4 bases removed from V and 1 base from J, the gap between germline ends came to 7 bases. This CDR3 has 13 amino acids. Germline V lookup: CDR1 MNHEY, CDR2 SVGAGI. The CDR3, as DNA: TGTGCCAGCAGTTCCAAAGGGAACACTGAAGCTTTCTTT. This translates into CASSSKGNTEAFF.

The V gene is TRBV7-9, the J gene TRBJ2-2; 8 bases are shared with TRBD1. Germline CDR1 SEHNR, CDR2 FQNEAQ (reference sequence). The CDR3 runs to 17 residues. V lost 3 bases to trimming and J lost 3 bases; unmatched junction nucleotides: 9. CDR3 amino acids: CASSFGQGAVDTGELFF. CDR3 DNA sequence: TGTGCCAGCAGCTTCGGACAGGGAGCGGTCGACACCGGGGAGCTGTTTTTT.

Many counts were recorded for this clonotype. The J gene is TRBJ2-1, the V gene TRBV4-1; the match to TRBD2 covers 14 bases. V was clipped by 4 bases and J by 0 bases; unmatched bases: 5. CDR1 and CDR2 from the germline V gene are MGHRA and YSYEKL. The CDR3 spans 18 residues. DNA for the CDR3: TGCGCCAGCAGCCGGACTAGCGGGGGGATGAGCTCCTACAATGAGCAGTTCTTC. Protein: CASSRTSGGMSSYNEQFF.

The chain employs TRBV4-1 and TRBJ2-3, with TRBD1 as a possible D gene (5 bases). The CDR3 spans 20 residues. Trimming pared 1 base from V and 0 bases from J, leaving 23 bases between. Germline V gene lookup returns CDR1 MGHRA and CDR2 YSYEKL. In DNA, the CDR3 is TGCGCCAGCAGCCAAGGTTTTTTATTTGGGGCGCCAATTAGCACAGATACGCAGTATTTT. As protein: CASSQGFLFGAPISTDTQYF.

This CDR3 is CSVAGTVTDTQYF. CDR3 bases: TGCAGCGTTGCCGGGACAGTCACAGATACGCAGTATTTT. This chain uses TRBV29-1 with TRBJ2-3; TRBD1 matches at 7 bases. After removal of 4 bases from V and 2 bases from J, the junction contained 3 bases not matched to a gene. CDR1 is SQVTM and CDR2 is ANQGSEA in the germline V gene. This CDR3 spans 13 amino acids.